This T cell receptor beta chain was identified during a study of CD8 T cells in Susac syndrome. With random hexamers, 0.5 to 1 ug RNA was reverse transcribed. The method of amplification for TCR beta CDR3 was immunoSEQ multiplex PCR, covering 54 Vbeta and 13 Jbeta. TCRdb independently ran MiXCR on the immunoSEQ multiplex PCR reads; one entry per CDR3 protein. This sample has approximately 120,000 distinct CDR3 sequences, with approximately 95% found just once. Sequencing of TCR beta, carried out with a high-throughput approach, was applied to CD8+ and CD4+ T cells from the blood. Isolation of CD8+ and CD4+ T cells was performed negatively, whereas enrichment of TEMRA cells was done by FACS. Sequencing was done on a sample of CD8+ T cells from PBMCs. The source of this sequence is a human donor with multiple sclerosis.

CDR3 in DNA: TGTGCCATTTCGCTCGGACTAGCGGGGTACGAGCAGTACTTC. It specifies CAISLGLAGYEQYF. The V gene is TRBV15, the J gene TRBJ2-7, with 12 bases lining up with TRBD2. Germline-derived CDR1 and CDR2 are LNHNV and YYDKDF (reference sequence). With 10 bases clipped from V and 4 bases from J, the junction kept 8 bases outside the gene matches. The CDR3 consists of 14 residues.